The next 3 T cell receptor beta chains were all read from a single sample in a study of T cells in Graves' hyperthyroidism and ophthalmopathy. Researchers amplified the TCR beta CDR3 regions from RNA transcripts. Researchers ran a first-round RT-PCR on the TCR CDR3 using the HTBI primer set. TCRdb fed the multiplex PCR reads into MiXCR, producing one record per CDR3 protein. The sample shows approximately 400,000 distinct CDR3 sequences, 15% to 18% of them seen only once. The specimen sequenced was blood. Receptors were obtained from a woman younger than 35 with Graves' hyperthyroidism.

The chain uses TRBV2 and TRBJ1-4; D remains unclear. Trimming pared 7 bases from V and 7 bases from J, leaving 16 bases between. The CDR3 extends over 14 amino acids. The germline gives CDR1 SNHLY, CDR2 FYNNEI. CDR3 sequence reads: CASKTGPTSEKLFF. The CDR3 DNA is TGTGCCAGCAAGACGGGCCCTACAAGTGAAAAACTGTTTTTT.

Many counts were recorded for this clonotype. The V and J genes are TRBV7-9 and TRBJ2-7; a possible D gene is TRBD1 (6 bases). The CDR3 length is 14 residues. The germline V gene has CDR1 SEHNR and CDR2 FQNEAQ (reference sequence). The V end was cut by 5 bases, the J end by 3 bases, with 14 bases between. CDR3 DNA: TGTGCCAGCAGCCCTGAAGACAGGAGCTACGAGCAGTACTTC. Residues: CASSPEDRSYEQYF.

The gene calls are TRBV7-2 and TRBJ1-2; D is perhaps TRBD1 (6 bases). CDR1 is SGHTA and CDR2 is FQGNSA in the germline V gene. The CDR3 has 14 residues. Trimming took off 5 bases at V and 3 bases at J, with 13 bases between the two ends. This CDR3 is CASSRSTGHYGYTF. As DNA, the CDR3 is TGTGCCAGCAGCCGCTCAACAGGGCACTATGGCTACACCTTC.